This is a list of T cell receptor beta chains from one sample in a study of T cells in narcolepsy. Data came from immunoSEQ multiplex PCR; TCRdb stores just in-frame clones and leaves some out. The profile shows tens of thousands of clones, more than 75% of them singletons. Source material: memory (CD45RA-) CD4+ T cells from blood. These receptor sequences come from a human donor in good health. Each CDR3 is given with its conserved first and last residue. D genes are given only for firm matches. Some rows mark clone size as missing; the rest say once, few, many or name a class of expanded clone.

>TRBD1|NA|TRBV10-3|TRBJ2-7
CAIGAHDRESYEQYF
TGTGCCATCGGGGCACATGACAGGGAATCCTACGAGCAGTACTTC
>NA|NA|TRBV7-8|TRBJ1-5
CASSLEWGRNQPQHF
TGTGCCAGCAGCTTAGAATGGGGTCGCAATCAGCCCCAGCATTTT
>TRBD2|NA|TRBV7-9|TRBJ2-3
CAGGGYTDTQYF
TGTGCGGGGGGAGGGTACACAGATACGCAGTATTTT
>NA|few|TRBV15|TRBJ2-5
CATSRAGFGARQETQYF
TGTGCCACCAGCAGAGCAGGTTTTGGGGCGAGGCAAGAGACCCAGTACTTC
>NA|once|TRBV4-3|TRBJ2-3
CASSQANTDTQYF
TGCGCCAGCAGTCAGGCGAACACAGATACGCAGTATTTT
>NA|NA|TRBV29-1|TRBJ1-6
CSPVDEKWVNSPLHF
TGCAGCCCCGTGGACGAGAAGTGGGTAAATTCACCCCTCCACTTT
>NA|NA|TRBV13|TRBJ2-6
CASSFGPGSSGANVLTF
TGTGCCAGCAGCTTCGGTCCGGGAAGCTCTGGGGCCAACGTCCTGACTTTC
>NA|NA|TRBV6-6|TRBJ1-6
CASSYSGSYNSPLHF
TGTGCCAGCAGTTACAGCGGCTCCTATAATTCACCCCTCCACTTT
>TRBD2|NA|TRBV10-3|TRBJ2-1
CAISPLAGVPNEQFF
TGTGCCATCAGCCCGCTAGCGGGTGTACCCAATGAGCAGTTCTTC
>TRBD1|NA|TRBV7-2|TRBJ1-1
CASSFGQGNTEAFF
TGTGCCAGCAGCTTTGGACAGGGGAACACTGAAGCTTTCTTT
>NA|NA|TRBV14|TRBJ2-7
CASGFAGRPFYEQYF
TGTGCCAGCGGCTTCGCGGGGCGTCCCTTCTACGAGCAGTACTTC
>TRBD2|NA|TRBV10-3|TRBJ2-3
CAIERGGTDTQYF
TGTGCCATCGAGCGGGGGGGCACAGATACGCAGTATTTT
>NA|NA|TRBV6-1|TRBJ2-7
CASSVSLSSYEQYF
TGTGCCAGCAGTGTTTCGCTAAGCTCCTACGAGCAGTACTTC
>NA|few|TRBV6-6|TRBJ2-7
CASSAQSYEQYF
TGTGCCAGCAGTGCCCAGTCCTACGAGCAGTACTTC
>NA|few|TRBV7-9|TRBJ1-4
CASSPGSLKEKLFF
TGTGCCAGCAGCCCGGGGTCTCTAAAGGAAAAACTGTTTTTT
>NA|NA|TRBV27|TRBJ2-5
CASSRGSSAQETQYF
TGTGCCAGCAGCCGCGGGTCAAGCGCCCAAGAGACCCAGTACTTC
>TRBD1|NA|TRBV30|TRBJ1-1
CAWGQGGNTEAFF
TGTGCCTGGGGACAGGGAGGGAACACTGAAGCTTTCTTT
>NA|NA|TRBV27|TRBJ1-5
CASSLSQGRNQPQHF
TGTGCCAGCAGTTTATCGCAGGGGAGAAATCAGCCCCAGCATTTT
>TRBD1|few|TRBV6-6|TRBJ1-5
CASRRQGPSNQPQHF
TGTGCCAGCAGGCGACAGGGACCAAGCAATCAGCCCCAGCATTTT
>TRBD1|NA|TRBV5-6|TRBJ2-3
CASSYGQVGWTDTQYF
TGTGCCAGCAGTTACGGACAGGTTGGGTGGACAGATACGCAGTATTTT
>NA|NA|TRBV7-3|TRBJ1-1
CASSFGASNTEAFF
TGTGCCAGCAGCTTTGGGGCGTCGAACACTGAAGCTTTCTTT
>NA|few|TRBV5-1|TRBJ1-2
CASSAANYGYTF
TGTGCCAGCAGCGCAGCTAACTATGGCTACACCTTC
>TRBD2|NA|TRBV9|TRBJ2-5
CASSVGLAGGETQYF
TGTGCCAGCAGCGTGGGACTAGCGGGAGGAGAGACCCAGTACTTC
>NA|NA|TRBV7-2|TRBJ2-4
CASSLDNLGLGIQYF
TGTGCCAGCAGCTTAGACAACTTAGGCTTGGGCATTCAGTACTTC
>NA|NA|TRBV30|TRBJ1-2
CAWQGGNYGYTF
TGTGCCTGGCAGGGAGGTAACTATGGCTACACCTTC
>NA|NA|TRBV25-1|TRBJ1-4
CASSEWRGASEKLFF
TGTGCCAGCAGTGAATGGAGGGGGGCTTCTGAAAAACTGTTTTTT
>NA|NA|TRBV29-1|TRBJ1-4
CSVDLGRNEKLFF
TGCAGCGTTGACTTGGGGCGAAATGAAAAACTGTTTTTT
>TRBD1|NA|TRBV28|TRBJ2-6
CASSSGTGVTSGANVLTF
TGTGCCAGCAGTTCTGGGACAGGGGTAACCTCTGGGGCCAACGTCCTGACTTTC
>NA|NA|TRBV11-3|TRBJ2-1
CASSLRSGERYEQFF
TGTGCCAGCAGCTTAAGGTCCGGGGAACGTTATGAGCAGTTCTTC
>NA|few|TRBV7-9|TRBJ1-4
CASSLDPPRGLFF
TGTGCCAGCAGCTTAGATCCGCCCCGTGGACTGTTTTTT
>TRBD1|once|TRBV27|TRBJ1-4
CASSPVTGVRGEKLFF
TGTGCCAGCAGTCCTGTGACAGGGGTCAGAGGTGAAAAACTGTTTTTT
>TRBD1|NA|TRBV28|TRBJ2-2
CASRSGGTDGELFF
TGTGCCAGCAGGTCAGGGGGAACGGACGGGGAGCTGTTTTTT
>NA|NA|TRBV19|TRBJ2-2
CANHNYTGELFF
TGTGCCAACCACAATTACACCGGGGAGCTGTTTTTT
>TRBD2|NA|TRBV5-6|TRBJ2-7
CASSPAGGGSYEQYF
TGTGCCAGCAGCCCCGCGGGGGGGGGATCCTACGAGCAGTACTTC
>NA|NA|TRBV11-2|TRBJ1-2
CASSRLGGDGYTF
TGTGCCAGCAGCCGACTGGGAGGGGATGGCTACACCTTC
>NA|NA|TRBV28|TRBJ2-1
CASSFGPAYNEQFF
TGTGCCAGCAGTTTTGGGCCTGCCTACAATGAGCAGTTCTTC
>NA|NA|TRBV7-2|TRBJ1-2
CASSLAAGSGYGYTF
TGTGCCAGCAGCTTAGCGGCAGGGAGTGGCTATGGCTACACCTTC
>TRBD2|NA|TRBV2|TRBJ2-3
CASSERRAGGLGDTQYF
TGTGCCAGCAGTGAACGGCGAGCGGGGGGCCTAGGGGATACGCAGTATTTT
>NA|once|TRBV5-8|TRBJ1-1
CASSLTFDGVF
TGCGCCAGCAGCCTGACCTTTGATGGGGTCTTT
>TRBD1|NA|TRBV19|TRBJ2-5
CASSSDRGRETQYF
TGTGCCAGTAGTTCGGACAGGGGGCGGGAGACCCAGTACTTC